This TCR beta chain comes out of a study of regulatory T cells in long-lasting Graves disease. The study, taken as a whole, reports: Patients with persistent disease shared around 2,700 public clonotypes, outpacing the approximately 920 shared by new patients. Newly diagnosed patients had higher TCR diversity than persistent Graves' patients did.

Germline V gene data show CDR1 as DFQATT and CDR2 as SNEGSKA (reference sequence). CDR3 size: 17 residues. Trimming took 0 bases from V and 1 from J, leaving 17 bases between them. The sample's time point: newly diagnosed GD, antithyroid drugs for less than 3 months. PBMC RNA was the source of the TCR library. In building TCR beta libraries, iRepertoire HTBI primers were used together with Arm-PCR of CDR3 regions. In TCRdb, the multiplex PCR reads were re-called with MiXCR into one record per CDR3 protein. This repertoire shows roughly 500,000 distinct CDR3 sequences, about 11% found once; its top ten account for around 10%. Turning to this clonotype: What it recognizes is unknown.

These same data were also listed under a study on T cells in Graves' hyperthyroidism and ophthalmopathy. That work states: The hyperthyroidism patients had all been newly diagnosed, and their disease duration was under 2 months. Their ages ranged from 18 to 65 years. Orbital computed tomography, thyroid ultrasound, serum thyroxine and TRAb, and clinical symptoms together informed the diagnoses.

The rearrangement uses TRBV20-1 and TRBJ2-3; D ambiguous. This clonotype was sampled from a woman aged 25 to 45 with Graves disease. Sample: peripheral blood mononuclear cells (PBMCs), taken at new diagnosis, from a patient treated with antithyroid drugs. The DNA of the CDR3 is TGCAGTGCTAGAGATCGGCTCGCGGCCCAGGGCACAGATACGCAGTATTTT. Protein product: CSARDRLAAQGTDTQYF.